This entry concerns a single T cell receptor (beta chain). Antigen unknown. Assay used: immunoSEQ multiplex PCR; TCRdb lists only in-frame clones, some missing. This table has thousands of clones, about 61% appearing once. As for time point: cycle 4 day 1 (C4D1), after around six weeks of nivolumab. Each and every patient relapsed after autologous stem cell transplantation, and patients got differing brentuximab vedotin exposure. Through magnetic negative selection, CD8+ T cells were separated from PBMCs that had been thawed. Classifying best responses yielded complete response, partial response or progressive disease. The length of the CDR3 is 15 residues. Germline-derived CDR1 and CDR2 are MNHNS and SASEGT. V was pared by 7 bases and J by 2 bases, with 10 bases of the junction left unmatched. This sample is drawn from a study of PD-1 blockade in classical Hodgkin lymphoma. Study-level results: Repertoire difference causes, possibly disease activity or prior therapy, remain undefined. After ASCT, patients who started nivolumab under 1 year later were excluded.

Sample: CD8+ T cells from blood, taken before the fourth cycle of nivolumab. The sequence came from a human donor with classical Hodgkin lymphoma. V is TRBV6-1 and J is TRBJ2-7, with 8 bases matching TRBD1. The CDR3 DNA sequence: TGTGCCAGCACGCAGGGGGCTAGAGGAACCTACGAGCAGTACTTC. Its translation: CASTQGARGTYEQYF.